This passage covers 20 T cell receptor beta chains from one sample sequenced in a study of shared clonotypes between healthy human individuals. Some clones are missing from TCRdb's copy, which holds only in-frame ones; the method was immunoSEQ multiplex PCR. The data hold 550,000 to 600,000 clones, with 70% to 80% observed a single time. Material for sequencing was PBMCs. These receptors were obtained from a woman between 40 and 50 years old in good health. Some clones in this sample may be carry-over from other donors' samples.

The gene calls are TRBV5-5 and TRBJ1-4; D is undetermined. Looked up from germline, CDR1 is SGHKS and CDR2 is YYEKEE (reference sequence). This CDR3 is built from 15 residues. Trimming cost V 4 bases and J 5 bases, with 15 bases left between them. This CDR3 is CASSPSWRLNEKLFF. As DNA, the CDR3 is TGTGCCAGCAGCCCTTCATGGAGGCTAAATGAAAAACTGTTTTTT.

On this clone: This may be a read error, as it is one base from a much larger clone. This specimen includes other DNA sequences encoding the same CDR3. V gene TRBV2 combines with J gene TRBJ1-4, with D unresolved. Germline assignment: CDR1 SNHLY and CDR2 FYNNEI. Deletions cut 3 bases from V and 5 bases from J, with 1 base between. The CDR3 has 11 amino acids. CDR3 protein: CASSENEKLFF. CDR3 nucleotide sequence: TGTGCCAGCAGTGAGAATGAAAAACTGTTTTTT.

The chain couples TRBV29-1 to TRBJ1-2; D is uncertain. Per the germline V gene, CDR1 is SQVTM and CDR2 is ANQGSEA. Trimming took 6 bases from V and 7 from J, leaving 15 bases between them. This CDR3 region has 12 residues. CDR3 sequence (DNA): TGCAGCGTCGAAATAACAGTAGGTGGCTACACCTTC. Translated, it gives CSVEITVGGYTF.

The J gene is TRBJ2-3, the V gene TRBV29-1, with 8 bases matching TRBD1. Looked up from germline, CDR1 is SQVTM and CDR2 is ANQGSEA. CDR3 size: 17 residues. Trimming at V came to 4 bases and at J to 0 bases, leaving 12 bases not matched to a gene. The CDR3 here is CSVGGQGPTMSTDTQYF. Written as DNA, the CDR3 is TGCAGCGTTGGTGGACAGGGCCCAACTATGAGCACAGATACGCAGTATTTT.

CDR3 DNA sequence: TGTGCCAGTAGTATGGGGGCACGGGATGGCTACACCTTC. Protein sequence: CASSMGARDGYTF. The chain combines TRBV19 with TRBJ1-2; D might be TRBD1 (6 bases). CDR1 is LNHDA, CDR2 SQIVND, per germline (reference sequence). V was clipped by 3 bases and J by 6 bases, with 11 bases between them. This CDR3 contains 13 residues. Based on the CDR3 plus reference TRBV19 and TRBJ1-2, the full variable domain is DGGITQSPKYLFRKEGQNVTLSCEQNLNHDAMYWYRQDPGQGLRLIYYSQIVNDFQKGDIAEGYSVSREKKESFPLTVTSAQKNPTAFYLCASSMGARDGYTFGSGTRLTVV.

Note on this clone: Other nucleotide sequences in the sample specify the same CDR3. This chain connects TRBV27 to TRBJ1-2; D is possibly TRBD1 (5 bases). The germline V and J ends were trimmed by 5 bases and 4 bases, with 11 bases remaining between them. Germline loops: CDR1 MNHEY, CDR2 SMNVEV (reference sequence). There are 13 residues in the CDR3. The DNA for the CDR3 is TGTGCCAGCAGTCTACGGGGGGGCTATGGCTACACCTTC. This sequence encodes CASSLRGGYGYTF.

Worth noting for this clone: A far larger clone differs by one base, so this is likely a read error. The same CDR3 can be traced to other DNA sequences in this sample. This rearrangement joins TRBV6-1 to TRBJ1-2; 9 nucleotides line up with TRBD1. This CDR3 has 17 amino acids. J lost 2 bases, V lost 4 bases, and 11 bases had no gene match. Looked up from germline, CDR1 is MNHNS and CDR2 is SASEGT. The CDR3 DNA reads TGTGCCAGCAGTGCGGACAGGGGTCGCGTCCCGAACTATGGCTACACCTTC. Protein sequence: CASSADRGRVPNYGYTF.

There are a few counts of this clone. Here the CDR3 DNA reads TGTGCCAGCAGCTCCCTCCGTGACTATAGCAATCAGCCCCAGCATTTT. This sequence encodes CASSSLRDYSNQPQHF. V is TRBV5-6 and J is TRBJ1-5, with D hard to call. The germline V gene encodes CDR1 SGHDT and CDR2 YYEEEE. V shed 3 bases and J shed 0 bases, with 13 bases lying between them. This CDR3 is built from 16 residues.

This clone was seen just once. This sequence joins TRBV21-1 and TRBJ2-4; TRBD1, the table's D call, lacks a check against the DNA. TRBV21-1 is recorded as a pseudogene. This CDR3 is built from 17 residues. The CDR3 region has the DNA TGTGCCAGCAGCAAGGTAGACAGGAAAATCCCCAAAAACATTCAGTACTTC. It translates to CASSKVDRKIPKNIQYF.

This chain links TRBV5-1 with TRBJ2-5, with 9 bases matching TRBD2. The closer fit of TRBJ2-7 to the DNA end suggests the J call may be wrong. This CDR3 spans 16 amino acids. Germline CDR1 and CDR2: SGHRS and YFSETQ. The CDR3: CASSTLPTSGYSEQYF. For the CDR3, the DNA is TGCGCCAGCAGCACTTTGCCTACTAGCGGGTACAGCGAGCAGTACTTC.

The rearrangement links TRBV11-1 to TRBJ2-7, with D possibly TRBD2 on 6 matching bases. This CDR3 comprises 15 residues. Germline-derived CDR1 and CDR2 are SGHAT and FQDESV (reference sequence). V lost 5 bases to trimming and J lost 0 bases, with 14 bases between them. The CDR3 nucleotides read TGTGCCAGCAGCCGCTCTAGCGTTCTCTCCTACGAGCAGTACTTC. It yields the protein CASSRSSVLSYEQYF.

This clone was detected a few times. CDR3 in amino acids: CASGPVTGNTIYF. CDR3 sequence (DNA): TGCGCCAGCGGGCCTGTTACTGGAAACACCATATATTTT. The genes are TRBV10-2 and TRBJ1-3, with D unclear. CDR3 length: 13 residues. Germline V lookup: CDR1 WSHSY, CDR2 SAAADI. Trimming shortened V by 8 bases and J by 2 bases, and 10 bases separated the two germline ends.

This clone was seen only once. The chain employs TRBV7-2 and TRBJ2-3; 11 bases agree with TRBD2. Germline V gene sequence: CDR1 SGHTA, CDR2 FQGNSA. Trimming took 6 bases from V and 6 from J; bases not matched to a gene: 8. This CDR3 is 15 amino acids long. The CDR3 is CASRFQSSGRDTQYF. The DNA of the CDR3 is TGTGCCAGCAGATTCCAATCTAGCGGGAGGGATACGCAGTATTTT. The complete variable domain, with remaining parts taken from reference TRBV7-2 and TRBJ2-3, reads GAGVSQSPSNKVTEKGKDVELRCDPISGHTALYWYRQSLGQGLEFLIYFQGNSAPDKSGLPSDRFSAERTGGSVSTLTIQRTQQEDSAVYLCASRFQSSGRDTQYFGPGTRLTVL.

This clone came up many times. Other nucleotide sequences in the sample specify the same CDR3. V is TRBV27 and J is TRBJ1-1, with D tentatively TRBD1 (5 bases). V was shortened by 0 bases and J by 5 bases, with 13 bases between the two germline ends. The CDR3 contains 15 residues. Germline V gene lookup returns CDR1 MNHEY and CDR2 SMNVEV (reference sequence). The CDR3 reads CASSLSQGLGTEAFF. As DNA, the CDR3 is TGTGCCAGCAGTTTATCCCAGGGTTTGGGTACTGAAGCTTTCTTT.

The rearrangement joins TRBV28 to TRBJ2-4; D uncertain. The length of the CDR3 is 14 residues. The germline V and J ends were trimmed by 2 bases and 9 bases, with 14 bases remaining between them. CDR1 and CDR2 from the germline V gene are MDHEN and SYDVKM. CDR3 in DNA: TGTGCCAGCAGTTTACCGGTCAGCCCCGGCATTCAGTACTTC. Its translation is CASSLPVSPGIQYF.

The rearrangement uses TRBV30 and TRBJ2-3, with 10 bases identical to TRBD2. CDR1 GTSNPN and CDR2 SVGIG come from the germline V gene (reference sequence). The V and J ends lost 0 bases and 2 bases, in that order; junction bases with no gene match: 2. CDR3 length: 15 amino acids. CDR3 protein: CAWSVTSGHTDTQYF. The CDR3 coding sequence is TGTGCCTGGAGTGTGACTAGCGGGCACACAGATACGCAGTATTTT.

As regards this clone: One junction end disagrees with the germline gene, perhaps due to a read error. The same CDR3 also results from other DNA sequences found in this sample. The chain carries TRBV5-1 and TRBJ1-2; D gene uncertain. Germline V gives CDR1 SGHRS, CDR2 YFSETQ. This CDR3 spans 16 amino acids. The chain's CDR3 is CASSLEGPRAGGGYTF. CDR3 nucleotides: TGCGCCAGCAGCTTGGAAGGACCCCGAGCTGGCGGCGGCTACACCTTT.

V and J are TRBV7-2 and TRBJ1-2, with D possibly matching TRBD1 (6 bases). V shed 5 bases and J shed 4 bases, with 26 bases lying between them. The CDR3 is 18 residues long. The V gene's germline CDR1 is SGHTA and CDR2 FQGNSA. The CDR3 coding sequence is TGTGCCAGCAGCCTACGGGGGGCGGCCGCCCAAATAACCTATGGCTACACCTTC. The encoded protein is CASSLRGAAAQITYGYTF.

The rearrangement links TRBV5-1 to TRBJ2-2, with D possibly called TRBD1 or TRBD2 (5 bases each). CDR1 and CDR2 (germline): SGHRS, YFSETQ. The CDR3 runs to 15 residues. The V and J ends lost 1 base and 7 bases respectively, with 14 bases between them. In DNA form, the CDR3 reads TGCGCCAGCAGCTTGATGGGGCTAGCTGGCGGGGAGCTGTTTTTT. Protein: CASSLMGLAGGELFF.

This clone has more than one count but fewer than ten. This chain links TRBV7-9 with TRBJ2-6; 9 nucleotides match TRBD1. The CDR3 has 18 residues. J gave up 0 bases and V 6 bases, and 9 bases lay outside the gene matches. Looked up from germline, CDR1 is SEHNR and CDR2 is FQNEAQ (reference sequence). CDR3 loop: CASSTGTGKSSGANVLTF. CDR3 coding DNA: TGTGCCAGCAGTACCGGGACAGGGAAAAGCTCTGGGGCCAACGTCCTGACTTTC.